What follows is one T cell receptor beta chain and its context. No antigen is known for it. Base qualities are not provided; no much larger clone lies one nucleotide away. TCRbeta CDR3 regions were amplified from genomic DNA by means of the immunoSEQ Assay, a bias-controlled multiplex PCR. On the authors' methods: Within the assay, amplification of reference gene primers was used to estimate how many nucleated cells each sample contained. Sequence reads were collapsed and filtered to measure the absolute abundance of every unique TCRbeta CDR3 rearrangement. For each sample, productive Simpson clonality was calculated by taking the square root of Simpson's diversity index across productive rearrangements. This immuneACCESS table, as held by TCRdb, lists in-frame sequences with V and J called but not all clones. Of the missing ones, under half trace to an unresolved V gene in checked studies; the others have no known cause. V and J calls and clone size come straight from that table; D and trimming were deduced from the DNA. Across this sample there are about 59,000 clones, with around 91% seen only once. The ten top clones hold about 9% of the sample.

This specimen belongs to a study of blood T cell repertoires in COVID-19 (dated by TCRdb to the early 2020s). Background for the entire study: Collaborator samples came from the United States, Italy and Spain and covered acute and convalescent phases of COVID-19. The material from the prospective study consisted of cDNA or gDNA derived from T cells, B-cell-depleted T cells, or PBMCs. Subjects who had been exposed to COVID-19, were actively infected with it, or had recovered from it provided the deeply sampled blood TCRbeta repertoires that made up the dataset. The repertoires were made available in a free public database intended to serve as a resource for research on the immune response to SARS-CoV-2. The samples were drawn from the first 160 participants of the ongoing ImmuneRACE study and from over 950 subjects provided by 6 global collaborators. The sample metadata nearly always contained a de-identified subject ID, COVID-19 status, age in years and sex. Where available, HLA class I and class II types were taken from metadata supplied by the sample provider and were not determined by assay-based typing.

Collaborating institutions collected whole blood in K2EDTA tubes following their own protocols. For TCRbeta analysis, collaborator samples were shipped as frozen whole blood, as isolated PBMCs, or as DNA extracted from either sample type. CDR1 and CDR2 (WNHNN, SYGVQD) derive from the germline V gene (reference sequence). Trimming costs V 3 bases and J 7 bases, and their ends lie 16 bases apart. The CDR3 goes from the cysteine to the phenylalanine over 15 residues. Of the read, only the CDR3 DNA is kept; its 45 bases are in frame from base 1. Broad study findings and their caveats: Clinical and demographic metadata were provided uncurated, with the amount varying by source and participant.

The sequencing sample was made of peripheral blood. This sequence originates from a human donor in a cohort sampled during active COVID-19. This receptor chain uses TRBV10-1 and TRBJ2-1, with TRBD2 perhaps the D gene, on 5 matching bases. CDR3 loop: CASSDVRTGWNEQFF. In nucleotides, the sequence is TGCGCCAGCAGTGATGTTCGTACGGGATGGAATGAGCAGTTCTTC.